The 23 T cell receptor beta chains in this list originate from one sample, sequenced in a study of blood T cells in healthy people across ages. The second PCR ran roughly 6 to 12 cycles with a sample-barcoded 5' primer and J-beta primers. A single record per CDR3 protein comes from TCRdb applying MiXCR to the 5' RACE reads. Counted here are 700,000 to 1,000,000 distinct CDR3 sequences, roughly 44% occurring once; the ten biggest clones make up 15% to 25%. The sequenced sample consisted of blood. These receptors were collected from a man aged 55 to 70 in good health.

This chain links TRBV25-1 with TRBJ1-1; D not resolved. CDR1 and CDR2 from the germline V gene are MGHDK and SYGVNS. CDR3 length: 14 amino acids. V dropped 0 bases and J dropped 5 bases, with 10 bases sitting between them. The CDR3 here is CASSEYGQATEAFF. The DNA for the CDR3 is TGTGCCAGCAGTGAATACGGTCAGGCGACTGAAGCTTTCTTT.

The chain has TRBV12-3 or TRBV12-4 and TRBJ2-3, with D possibly being TRBD1 (5 bases). Deletions cut 7 bases from V and 6 bases from J, with 17 bases between. The CDR3 has 14 residues. CDR3 sequence: CASIKTEFGDTQYF. The CDR3 region has the DNA TGTGCCAGCATCAAGACAGAGTTCGGGGATACGCAGTATTTT.

V usage is TRBV7-9 and J usage is TRBJ2-3; 9 bases map to TRBD1. Germline CDR1 and CDR2: SEHNR and FQNEAQ (reference sequence). Unmatched junction bases numbered 6, after V lost 5 bases and J lost 0 bases. This CDR3 region has 16 residues. CDR3 amino acids: CASSPWTGDSTDTQYF. DNA for the CDR3: TGTGCCAGCAGCCCGTGGACAGGGGACAGCACAGATACGCAGTATTTT.

The J gene is TRBJ2-1, the V gene TRBV24-1; D is ambiguous. The ends were cut back, 2 bases at V and 4 bases at J, with 8 bases in the middle. Germline V CDR1 and CDR2: KGHDR, SFDVKD. The CDR3 totals 14 residues. CDR3 amino acids: CATSDSNKYNEQFF. CDR3 sequence (DNA): TGTGCCACCAGTGATTCAAACAAATACAATGAGCAGTTCTTC.

The chain recombines TRBV27 with TRBJ2-4, with a weak D call TRBD1 (5 bases). The DNA end favors TRBJ2-7, so the J call may be wrong. Germline assignment: CDR1 MNHEY and CDR2 SMNVEV (reference sequence). The CDR3 extends over 13 amino acids. As DNA, the CDR3 is TGTGCCAGCAGTTACAGGCCTCACTACGAGCAGTACTTC. It is translated as CASSYRPHYEQYF.

In its sample, this clonotype was seen a few times. The chain joins TRBV3-1 to TRBJ1-6; D remains ambiguous. The germline V gene has CDR1 LGHDT and CDR2 YNNKEL (reference sequence). This CDR3 region has 14 residues. With 4 bases removed from V and 10 bases from J, the gap between germline ends came to 14 bases. As DNA, the CDR3 is TGTGCCAGCAGCCCACGATACACCCTCTCACCCCTCCACTTT. Its protein product is CASSPRYTLSPLHF.

This chain uses TRBV7-9 with TRBJ1-1; possibly TRBD1 for D (6 bases). Germline CDR1 is SEHNR and CDR2 is FQNEAQ (reference sequence). The ends were cut back, 4 bases at V and 5 bases at J, with 11 bases in the middle. The CDR3 totals 13 residues. The CDR3 is CASSYQGWTEAFF. CDR3 coding DNA: TGTGCCAGCAGCTATCAGGGGTGGACTGAAGCTTTCTTT.

This clonotype was counted at least ten times. The chain couples TRBV6-2 or TRBV6-3 to TRBJ2-5; D unresolved. The CDR3 consists of 13 residues. With 5 bases removed from V and 4 bases from J, the gap between germline ends came to 11 bases. Germline V gives CDR1 MNHEY, CDR2 SVGEGT. CDR3 DNA: TGTGCCAGCAGTCCGAGGTTTCGAGAGACCCAGTACTTC. Encoded protein: CASSPRFRETQYF.

This chain joins TRBV3-1 and TRBJ2-3; no firm D call. The V end was cut by 1 base, the J end by 5 bases, with 7 bases between. This CDR3 is 13 amino acids long. The V gene's germline CDR1 is LGHDT and CDR2 YNNKEL (reference sequence). The chain's CDR3 is CASSQGSIDTQYF. CDR3 coding DNA: TGTGCCAGCAGCCAAGGGTCGATAGATACGCAGTATTTT.

The chain uses TRBV10-3 and TRBJ1-2; D possibly corresponds to TRBD1 (5 bases). Germline V gene lookup returns CDR1 ENHRY and CDR2 SYGVKD. The CDR3 contains 13 residues. Trimming pared 2 bases from V and 8 bases from J, leaving 12 bases between. The CDR3 DNA sequence: TGTGCCATCAGTGAGGACAGAATCTACGGCTACACCTTC. This codes for CAISEDRIYGYTF.

Points on this clonotype: The junction and the germline gene differ at one end; a read error may be behind it. V usage is TRBV28 and J usage is TRBJ2-3, with D unresolved. In germline, CDR1 is MDHEN, CDR2 SYDVKM. The CDR3 loop spans 13 amino acids. The CDR3 spells CASGYRPTDAQYF. The CDR3 DNA sequence: TGTGCCAGCGGGTACAGACCCACAGATGCGCAGTATTTT.

The chain has TRBV5-1 and TRBJ2-5, with 10 positions matching TRBD2. Trimming cost V 4 bases and J 2 bases; bases outside gene matches: 8. CDR1 and CDR2 (germline): SGHRS, YFSETQ. The CDR3 loop spans 16 amino acids. The CDR3 protein is CASSPGSAGGQETQYF. CDR3 bases: TGCGCCAGCAGCCCAGGATCAGCGGGGGGGCAAGAGACCCAGTACTTC.

CDR3 nucleotides: TGTGCCAGCAGATCAATTGGGCAAACCGGGGAGCTGTTTTTT. Translating it yields CASRSIGQTGELFF. This chain connects TRBV6-2 or TRBV6-3 to TRBJ2-2, with D uncertain. V was cut by 6 bases and J by 5 bases, with 13 bases left in between. The CDR3 covers 14 residues. Germline CDR1 and CDR2: MNHEY and SVGEGT.

This clonotype came up a few times. V is TRBV12-3 or TRBV12-4 and J is TRBJ1-5; D is unresolved. The ends were cut back, 6 bases at V and 1 base at J, with 10 bases in the middle. The CDR3 spans 14 residues. The CDR3 protein is CASSFSGSNQPQHF. Written as DNA, the CDR3 is TGTGCCAGCAGCTTTTCCGGGAGCAATCAGCCCCAGCATTTT.

This clonotype was seen a handful of times. The chain joins TRBV6-2 or TRBV6-3 to TRBJ2-1, with D maybe TRBD1 (6 bases). Per germline, CDR1 MNHEY and CDR2 SVGEGT. V was clipped by 6 bases and J by 12 bases, with 9 bases between them. The CDR3 extends over 10 amino acids. This chain's CDR3 is CASSSGVQFF. The CDR3, as DNA: TGTGCCAGCAGCTCAGGGGTGCAGTTCTTC.

V gene TRBV20-1 combines with J gene TRBJ1-5; 8 bases line up with TRBD1. This CDR3 spans 13 amino acids. The junction had 10 bases not matched to a gene; V was cut back by 4 bases and J by 11 bases. Per germline, CDR1 DFQATT and CDR2 SNEGSKA (reference sequence). CDR3 bases: TGCAGTGCTACCCTCAGGGGGCGCGGGGCCCAGCATTTT. Translated, it gives CSATLRGRGAQHF.

The rearrangement links TRBV2 to TRBJ2-1; 8 bases are shared with TRBD2. Trimming at V came to 6 bases and at J to 14 bases, leaving 9 bases not matched to a gene. The CDR3 is 12 amino acids. The germline V gene encodes CDR1 SNHLY and CDR2 FYNNEI. The chain's CDR3 is CASSNRRGAEFF. The CDR3 DNA reads TGTGCCAGCAGCAACCGGCGGGGGGCCGAGTTCTTC.

This clonotype was seen a handful of times. As DNA, the CDR3 is TGCGCCAGCAGCCAAACCACAGAAAATCAGCCCCAGCATTTT. It encodes CASSQTTENQPQHF. The chain is built from TRBV4-1 and TRBJ1-5; D unresolved. CDR1 is MGHRA and CDR2 is YSYEKL in the germline V gene. The CDR3 covers 14 residues. V was clipped by 2 bases and J by 4 bases, with 9 bases between them.

This chain connects TRBV10-3 to TRBJ2-3; 8 nucleotides match TRBD1. The CDR3 totals 14 residues. Germline trimming cut 6 bases from V and 2 bases from J; bases unmatched to any gene: 4. Germline V CDR1 and CDR2: ENHRY, SYGVKD. The CDR3 spells CAIRDRVPTDTQYF. The DNA of the CDR3 is TGTGCCATCAGGGACAGGGTACCCACAGATACGCAGTATTTT.

This chain links TRBV5-1 with TRBJ2-4; 7 positions match TRBD1. The DNA end lines up better with TRBJ2-7; the J call may be wrong. The CDR3 extends over 14 amino acids. In germline, CDR1 is SGHRS, CDR2 YFSETQ. CDR3 nucleotide sequence: TGCGCCAGCAGCTTGCCGGGACAGACCCACGAGCAGTACTTC. Its protein is CASSLPGQTHEQYF.

The chain's CDR3 is CSISAKSSYEQYF. The CDR3 bases are TGCAGTATTTCAGCTAAAAGCTCCTACGAGCAGTACTTC. The V gene is TRBV20-1, the J gene TRBJ2-7; D not certain. V was cut by 8 bases and J by 0 bases, with 14 bases left in between. This CDR3 has 13 residues. Germline V CDR1 and CDR2: DFQATT, SNEGSKA (reference sequence).

This clonotype was observed a handful of times. The chain is built from TRBV9 and TRBJ1-1; a possible D gene is TRBD1 (6 bases). There are 14 residues in the CDR3. CDR1 and CDR2 from the germline V gene are SGDLS and YYNGEE. Deletions cut 0 bases from V and 4 bases from J, with 10 bases between. CDR3 sequence reads: CASSVVRGPTEAFF. The CDR3 region has the DNA TGTGCCAGCAGCGTAGTTCGGGGGCCCACTGAAGCTTTCTTT.

This clonotype has only a few counts. The chain employs TRBV11-2 and TRBJ1-6; 7 bases map to TRBD1. The CDR3 sequence is 13 residues long. Germline CDR1 reads SGHAT; CDR2 reads FQNNGV. V lost 11 bases, J lost 7 bases, and 8 bases stayed unmatched. The CDR3 coding sequence is TGTGCCTCGTCGAGGGGGCTAAATTCACCCCTCCACTTT. It encodes CASSRGLNSPLHF.